This entry features one T cell receptor (beta chain) sequence. What it recognizes is unknown. CDR3 length: 12 residues. Germline V CDR1 and CDR2: SGHTA, FQGNSA. The germline V and J ends were trimmed by 5 bases and 7 bases, with 11 bases remaining between them. These data come from a study of cytomegalovirus exposure and HLA in healthy donors. Across the study: HLA-typed donors were the source of around 80 million unique TCRs, which an early data release held. Whole-study results and caveats: Using the classifier, cytomegalovirus status was reportedly diagnosed with high specificity and sensitivity.

Primers: 60 Vbeta forward and 13 Jbeta reverse. In the original analysis: The count from a later analysis was roughly 80 million unique TCR beta chains, 9 million to 12 million of them shared. TCRdb's table, derived via immunoSEQ multiplex PCR, lists solely in-frame clones and lacks some. That table supplies the V and J calls and clone size; D and trimming were determined from the DNA. Found here are about 110,000 clones; the top ten clones hold more than 0.5%. The chain uses TRBV7-2 and TRBJ1-2, with a weak D call TRBD1 (6 bases). Sequences were obtained from PBMCs. The sequence came from a man over 45 in good health and CMV-seronegative. CDR3 sequence (DNA): TGTGCCAGCAGCGTTGACAGGACTGGCTACACCTTC. This translates into CASSVDRTGYTF. The variable domain in full, with the rest retrieved from reference TRBV7-2 and TRBJ1-2, is GAGVSQSPSNKVTEKGKDVELRCDPISGHTALYWYRQSLGQGLEFLIYFQGNSAPDKSGLPSDRFSAERTGGSVSTLTIQRTQQEDSAVYLCASSVDRTGYTFGSGTRLTVV.